The rows below give T cell receptor beta chains drawn from one sample of a study of siplizumab effects on memory and regulatory T cells. Assay used: immunoSEQ multiplex PCR; TCRdb lists only in-frame clones, some missing. Of about 100,000 clones listed, 80% to 95% are singletons. The sample consisted of CD4+ T cells sorted from blood. These receptors were taken from a human donor in good health. CDR3s include the opening cysteine and the closing phenylalanine or tryptophan. The order of the fields is D gene, V gene, CDR3 length, CDR3 protein. D genes are given only for firm matches.

.	TRBV7-2	14	CASSLVTNTGELFF
.	TRBV7-9	12	CASSLEGTGAFF
.	TRBV28	15	CASSLSGRDGETQYF
.	TRBV27	15	CASSYEGTYNSPLHF
.	TRBV15	13	CATSRDARETQYF
.	TRBV4-2	12	CASSQDPAGYTF
.	TRBV13	15	CASSLGGPGRGEAFF
TRBD2	TRBV7-2	15	CASSFPSGGAGELFF
.	TRBV28	16	CASRGASYHSYNEQFF
.	TRBV11-1	13	CASSFYRQETQYF